This section outlines one TCR beta chain sequence together with its context. Its matching antigen is unknown. These data belong to a study of shared clonotypes between healthy human individuals. Whole-study context: The cohort had a couple of women and a few men, ages 18 to 49.

The data were produced by immunoSEQ multiplex PCR, yet TCRdb's version contains in-frame clones alone and is incomplete. The sample contains roughly 1,600,000 clones, 97% to 99% of which appear only once. Findings and caveats of the study: Represented genetic and exposure-history diversity was restricted by having few donors.

The clonotype was recovered from a man between 25 and 39 years old in good health. The sequenced sample consisted of naive CD4+ T cells sorted from blood. Subset denoted: CD45RA+ positively selected.

The CDR3 DNA reads TGTGCCAGCTCTGGGGCTGGAGGGTATACCAATCAGCCCCAGCATTTT. Translated, it gives CASSGAGGYTNQPQHF. V gene TRBV28 combines with J gene TRBJ1-5, with D maybe TRBD1 (5 bases). The CDR3 sequence is 16 residues long. Trimming removed 8 bases from V and 3 bases from J, with 20 bases in between. Germline CDR1 and CDR2: MDHEN and SYDVKM.